The T cell receptor beta chain under discussion was sequenced for a study of identical twins. Notes on the study in general: Memory repertoires showed no such pattern, whereas abundant cord blood beta clonotypes carried fewer insertions.

Among all donors, each was a healthy Caucasian. TCRdb re-called the 5' RACE reads with MiXCR, one entry per CDR3 protein. The table records 470,000 or so distinct CDR3 sequences, 20% to 25% of them present only once. Concerning this clonotype itself: Its antigen is currently unknown.

These data were also reused for a study on T cells expressing NK-cell markers. This second report adds: The eight sequenced donors comprised seven who were HCMV-seropositive and one who was seronegative. For several donors, these clonotypes were likewise the leading ones in the CD3+CD56-NKG2C+ fraction.

This receptor was obtained from a woman under 30 in good health. The sequencing sample was made of CD4+ T cells sorted from blood.

The CDR3 reads CASSLGQGVIGELFF. The CDR3 bases are TGTGCCAGCAGCCTGGGACAGGGGGTGATCGGGGAGCTGTTTTTT. V is TRBV12-3 or TRBV12-4 and J is TRBJ2-2, with 11 bases that match TRBD1. Trimming cost V 6 bases and J 7 bases; bases outside gene matches: 7. The length of the CDR3 is 15 residues.